The present TCR beta chain was sequenced within a study of CD8+ T cells in alopecia areata. Study conclusions and caveats: Higher clonality and more expanded CD8+ clones appeared in lesional than normal scalp.

Treatment described: oral pan-JAK inhibitor, 5-10 mg twice daily. Alopecia areata patients had lesional scalp punch biopsies and peripheral blood taken from them. A note on this clone: Its antigen is undetermined.

Germline CDR1 SGHRS, CDR2 YFSETQ. Losses at the gene ends were 4 bases for V and 0 bases for J; bases not matched to a gene: 9. The CDR3 length is 19 residues. Extracted RNA was reverse transcribed, and the resulting cDNA served as sequencing template. The table came from immunoSEQ multiplex PCR; TCRdb's copy has only in-frame clones and leaves some out. The sample includes some 4,000 clones, 55% to 80% of them seen just once. This sample comprised skin, obtained at week 4, from a patient treated with tofacitinib. This sequence was found in a human donor with alopecia areata. The rearrangement links TRBV5-1 to TRBJ2-2, with 13 bases identical to TRBD2. This chain's CDR3 is CASSRITSGRASNTGELFF. The CDR3 DNA sequence: TGCGCCAGCAGCCGAATAACTAGCGGGAGGGCCTCGAACACCGGGGAGCTGTTTTTT.